A selection of T cell receptor beta chains follows, all from one sample in a study of cytomegalovirus exposure and HLA in healthy donors. Data came from immunoSEQ multiplex PCR; TCRdb stores just in-frame clones and leaves some out. The sample yields 150,000 to 200,000 clones, around 87% seen once. The sequenced material came from PBMCs. The receptors derive from a young woman in good health and CMV-seronegative. Both conserved end residues are part of each CDR3. Each record gives: D gene, V gene, CDR3 protein. A D gene is named only where the DNA matches it firmly.

NA	TRBV27	CASRPQGWASYEQYF
NA	TRBV6-5	CASSYGGVNQPQHF
TRBD1	TRBV27	CASRSSGQAYYEQYF
NA	TRBV28	CASSLGGGTHLGETQYF
NA	TRBV15	CATSRVGIWSNFMNTEAFF
TRBD1	TRBV7-9	CASSLGPTGVNTEAFF
NA	TRBV6-5	CASSYRGNTEAFF
TRBD2	TRBV14	CASSPLGAGVPTDTQYF
NA	TRBV4-2	CASSQDPSDTQYF
TRBD1	TRBV2	CASYRQGIYEKLFF
NA	TRBV4-3	CASSQTVSYNEQFF
TRBD1	TRBV5-1	CASSLGGTGLFEQYF
NA	TRBV7-2	CASSSQKNTEAFF
NA	TRBV7-3	CASSYGGESYNEQFF
TRBD1	TRBV6-5	CASSIGQGSVQPQHF
TRBD1	TRBV18	CASSPQTGGLSYEQYF
TRBD1	TRBV18	CASSPDRGGVTEAFF
TRBD1	TRBV7-2	CASSLRTGGLNTGELFF
NA	TRBV6-6	CASSSGPQETQYF
NA	TRBV19	CASRTGYPTYEQYF
TRBD1	TRBV18	CASSSQGASNQPQHF
TRBD2	TRBV9	CASSVGGTSAGELFF
TRBD1	TRBV30	CAFGTVGNTEAFF
TRBD2	TRBV7-8	CASSLLNSGRGEETQYF
NA	TRBV29-1	CSASRGNQETQYF
NA	TRBV7-9	CASSHTGNDADTQYF
TRBD2	TRBV4-1	CASSHPRTSGYNNEQFF
TRBD2	TRBV6-1	CASSRTRRGSDTQYF
NA	TRBV4-1	CASSHFPGRKNTEAFF
NA	TRBV6-1	CASSGGEGEIGTGELFF
NA	TRBV30	CAWRKRGHRSSYEQYF
TRBD1	TRBV6-5	CASSYFQGASNEQFF
TRBD1	TRBV7-8	CASSASAGTGRTEAFF
NA	TRBV29-1	CSVMSPGQGRNTIYF
NA	TRBV5-6	CASSQRTARDTQYF
NA	TRBV14	CASSLDRVPGGYTF
TRBD2	TRBV6-1	CASTNAEGGRGEQYF
TRBD2	TRBV6-5	CASRHGTSGTGELFF
NA	TRBV30	CAWKKNPNTGFSEQYF
NA	TRBV30	CAWSRVLSTDTQYF
NA	TRBV7-8	CASSPGSSARSYNEQFF
TRBD2	TRBV5-1	CASSLRTGGPKAGELFF
NA	TRBV30	CAWSVPNIQYF
TRBD1	TRBV5-6	CASQGVSGNTIYF
TRBD2	TRBV28	CASTRGGTSTGELFF
TRBD2	TRBV4-3	CASSPRSPGLAGNTGELFF
TRBD2	TRBV30	CAWSPLTRGVYEQYF
NA	TRBV27	CASSLIGRDTQYF
NA	TRBV29-1	CSVSNRGSYNEQFF
NA	TRBV19	CASSIGGETYGYTF
TRBD1	TRBV5-5	CASSPGQSSYEQYF